The 32 T cell receptor beta chains in this list originate from one sample, sequenced in a study of blood T cell repertoires in COVID-19. Method: immunoSEQ multiplex PCR; TCRdb's copy keeps in-frame clones and lacks some. The data contain around 300,000 clones, 70% to 90% of them singletons. Sample: peripheral blood. The source of these receptors is a woman in her fifties or sixties with active or convalescent COVID-19.

V gene TRBV28 combines with J gene TRBJ1-5; D is possibly TRBD1 (6 bases). The germline gives CDR1 MDHEN, CDR2 SYDVKM. Trimming left V 7 bases short and J 6 bases short, with 16 bases between. The CDR3 spans 14 residues. DNA for the CDR3: TGTGCCAGCACCACCCGGGGGGCAGGTCAGCCCCAGCATTTT. It is translated as CASTTRGAGQPQHF.

The CDR3 loop reads CASSFRDTQYSNQPQHF. In DNA, the CDR3 is TGCGCCAGCAGCTTCCGGGACACACAATATAGCAATCAGCCCCAGCATTTT. J is TRBJ1-5 and V is TRBV5-1; tentatively, D is TRBD1 (6 bases). This CDR3 is built from 17 residues. Trimming cost V 2 bases and J 0 bases, with 15 bases left between them. Per germline, CDR1 SGHRS and CDR2 YFSETQ.

The chain employs TRBV4-1 and TRBJ2-6; D is unresolved. CDR3 size: 20 residues. V gave up 0 bases and J gave up 0 bases, with 18 bases separating them. Germline loops: CDR1 MGHRA, CDR2 YSYEKL. The CDR3 coding sequence is TGCGCCAGCAGCCAAGATCGAAGCAGACAAACAATCTCTGGGGCCAACGTCCTGACTTTC. Translated: CASSQDRSRQTISGANVLTF.

This clone came up a few times. The chain carries TRBV7-3 and TRBJ2-6; D gene ambiguous. From germline, CDR1 is SGHTA and CDR2 FQGTGA. CDR3 length equals 14 residues. The V and J ends lost 5 bases and 0 bases respectively, with 5 bases between them. CDR3 sequence reads: CASSPGSGANVLTF. In nucleotides, the CDR3 is TGTGCCAGCAGCCCAGGCTCTGGGGCCAACGTCCTGACTTTC.

This sequence joins TRBV7-8 and TRBJ1-1; D not certain. Germline V gene data show CDR1 as SGHVS and CDR2 as FQNEAQ. V was trimmed by 1 base and J by 1 base, leaving 10 bases between them. CDR3 length: 15 residues. The CDR3 region is CASSLGTTGNTEAFF. The CDR3 DNA reads TGTGCCAGCAGCTTAGGAACTACGGGGAACACTGAAGCTTTCTTT.

The chain couples TRBV12-3 or TRBV12-4 to TRBJ2-1, with D possibly being TRBD2 (6 bases). Trimming took off 7 bases at V and 3 bases at J, with 10 bases between the two ends. The CDR3 has 13 amino acids. The CDR3 reads CASTVGGYNEQFF. CDR3 bases: TGTGCCAGCACCGTGGGGGGCTACAATGAGCAGTTCTTC.

CDR3 sequence (DNA): TGCGCCAGCAGCCCAGGACTTGCCGGCAATGAGCAGTTCTTC. Its protein is CASSPGLAGNEQFF. V gene TRBV5-1 combines with J gene TRBJ2-1, with D maybe TRBD2 (5 bases). CDR3 size: 14 residues. Trimming removed 4 bases from V and 6 bases from J, with 14 bases in between. CDR1 is SGHRS and CDR2 is YFSETQ in the germline V gene.

V gene TRBV5-4 combines with J gene TRBJ1-1, with 8 bases identical to TRBD1. In germline, CDR1 is SGHNT, CDR2 YYREEE (reference sequence). The length of the CDR3 is 15 residues. V lost 5 bases, J lost 1 base, and 7 bases stayed unmatched. For the CDR3, the DNA is TGTGCCAGCAGGCTCAGGGGGCGAGGGAACACTGAAGCTTTCTTT. Translating gives CASRLRGRGNTEAFF.

This sequence joins TRBV30 and TRBJ1-5; the D gene is possibly TRBD1 (5 bases). CDR3 length: 16 residues. From germline, CDR1 is GTSNPN and CDR2 SVGIG (reference sequence). V was trimmed by 2 bases and J by 2 bases, leaving 16 bases between them. This CDR3 reads CAWSPGSPWGNQPQHF. The CDR3 DNA follows: TGTGCCTGGAGTCCAGGGTCGCCTTGGGGCAATCAGCCCCAGCATTTT.

The chain uses TRBV5-1 and TRBJ2-3; TRBD1 might be the D (6 bases). The CDR3 consists of 15 residues. CDR1 and CDR2 (germline): SGHRS, YFSETQ. With 3 bases removed from V and 5 bases from J, the gap between germline ends came to 16 bases. The CDR3 DNA sequence: TGCGCCAGCAGCTCAACCTCAGGGGTTAGAGATACGCAGTATTTT. Translation: CASSSTSGVRDTQYF.

This chain uses TRBV10-3 with TRBJ1-2; D gene unclear. Germline CDR1 and CDR2: ENHRY and SYGVKD. The CDR3 covers 13 residues. The ends were cut back, 0 bases at V and 8 bases at J, with 10 bases in the middle. The DNA for the CDR3 is TGTGCCATCAGTGAGTCGAATCTAGCCGGCTACACCTTC. Translation: CAISESNLAGYTF.

The chain employs TRBV3-1 (or the pseudogene TRBV3-2) and TRBJ2-2; 12 bases fit TRBD2. The V gene's germline CDR1 is LGHDT and CDR2 YNNKEL (reference sequence). V shed 6 bases and J 7 bases; nucleotides not matched to a gene: 6. The CDR3 is 15 amino acids. The DNA for the CDR3 is TGTGCCAGCAGGGCTAGCGGGGGGGCGCGCGGGGAGCTGTTTTTT. Translated: CASRASGGARGELFF.

The rearrangement joins TRBV7-8 to TRBJ1-1; TRBD1 matches at 8 bases. The germline V gene encodes CDR1 SGHVS and CDR2 FQNEAQ. The CDR3 sequence is 16 residues long. The junction had 8 bases not matched to a gene; V was cut back by 4 bases and J by 1 base. CDR3 sequence (DNA): TGTGCCAGCAGCTACCCCCGACAGGGGAAGAACACTGAAGCTTTCTTT. It yields the protein CASSYPRQGKNTEAFF.

This chain's CDR3 is CASSLQGEDEKLFF. In DNA form, the CDR3 reads TGTGCCAGCAGCCTACAGGGGGAGGATGAAAAACTGTTTTTT. The chain is built from TRBV27 and TRBJ1-4, with TRBD1 identical over 8 bases. The CDR3 covers 14 residues. Germline values: CDR1 MNHEY, CDR2 SMNVEV (reference sequence). V trimming: 6 bases; J trimming: 6 bases; junction bases outside the gene matches: 6.

V usage is TRBV7-6 and J usage is TRBJ1-1; the D gene is possibly TRBD1 (5 bases). V was pared by 4 bases and J by 1 base, with 16 bases between. The V gene's germline CDR1 is SGHVS and CDR2 FNYEAQ. This CDR3 is built from 16 residues. The CDR3 nucleotides are TGTGCCAGCAGCTCGTACTCCAGGGTGGGGAACACTGAAGCTTTCTTT. Translation: CASSSYSRVGNTEAFF.

The V gene is TRBV28, the J gene TRBJ1-3; D not certain. The germline gives CDR1 MDHEN, CDR2 SYDVKM. This CDR3 comprises 18 residues. The V end lost 2 bases, the J end lost 2 bases, and 19 bases lay between the germline ends. CDR3 sequence (DNA): TGTGCCAGCAGTTTAGTGGGGAGTTGGGAAGAAACTGGAAACACCATATATTTT. This gives the protein CASSLVGSWEETGNTIYF.

The rearrangement uses TRBV4-3 and TRBJ1-1, with D possibly TRBD1 on 6 matching bases. Deletions cut 2 bases from V and 4 bases from J, with 14 bases between. CDR1 and CDR2 (germline): LGHNA, YSLEER. CDR3 size: 15 residues. The CDR3 here is CASSQTRGAGTEAFF. The CDR3 nucleotides read TGCGCCAGCAGCCAAACGCGGGGGGCGGGCACTGAAGCTTTCTTT.

This clone was seen a single time. The rearrangement uses TRBV7-2 and TRBJ1-2; 9 nucleotides line up with TRBD1. This CDR3 comprises 13 residues. The germline V gene encodes CDR1 SGHTA and CDR2 FQGNSA. V shed 6 bases, J shed 8 bases, and the junction held 7 bases outside the gene matches. The CDR3 nucleotides are TGTGCCAGCAGGGGGGCCGGGACAGGGGGCTACACCTTC. Translating gives CASRGAGTGGYTF.

This clone occurred once. V is TRBV18 and J is TRBJ2-2; D possibly corresponds to TRBD2 (6 bases). This CDR3 comprises 16 residues. V was shortened by 3 bases and J by 0 bases, with 11 bases between the two germline ends. Germline CDR1 reads KGHSH; CDR2 reads LQKENI. The CDR3 sequence: CASSPRRGPNTGELFF. DNA for the CDR3: TGTGCCAGCTCACCCAGGAGGGGCCCGAACACCGGGGAGCTGTTTTTT. Full variable domain (remainder filled in from reference TRBV18 and TRBJ2-2): NAGVMQNPRHLVRRRGQEARLRCSPMKGHSHVYWYRQLPEEGLKFMVYLQKENIIDESGMPKERFSAEFPKEGPSILRIQQVVRGDSAAYFCASSPRRGPNTGELFFGEGSRLTVL.

The V gene is TRBV7-8, the J gene TRBJ2-7; D possibly corresponds to TRBD2 (5 bases). With 2 bases removed from V and 5 bases from J, the gap between germline ends came to 13 bases. Germline V gene lookup returns CDR1 SGHVS and CDR2 FQNEAQ. This CDR3 has 14 amino acids. The CDR3 reads CASSLTGIDDEQYF. In DNA, the CDR3 is TGTGCCAGCAGCTTAACCGGGATAGATGACGAGCAGTACTTC.

V usage is TRBV14 and J usage is TRBJ2-1, with 7 bases lining up with TRBD1. The germline V gene has CDR1 SGHDN and CDR2 FVKESK. Trimming cost V 1 base and J 2 bases; bases outside gene matches: 2. The CDR3 sequence is 15 residues long. CDR3 residues: CASSQGGGTYNEQFF. CDR3 in DNA: TGTGCCAGCAGCCAAGGAGGGGGCACCTACAATGAGCAGTTCTTC.

With regard to this clone: The same CDR3 is also encoded by other DNA sequences in this sample. The V gene is TRBV7-2, the J gene TRBJ1-1, with 10 bases fitting TRBD1. With V trimmed by 4 bases and J by 5 bases, 1 base remained unmatched. The CDR3 sequence is 13 residues long. Germline CDR1 is SGHTA and CDR2 is FQGNSA. CDR3 in amino acids: CASSSDRGTEAFF. In DNA, the CDR3 is TGTGCCAGCAGCTCGGACAGGGGGACTGAAGCTTTCTTT.

This chain links TRBV5-6 with TRBJ2-1; a possible D gene is TRBD2 (5 bases). Germline CDR1 and CDR2: SGHDT and YYEEEE. The CDR3 loop spans 15 amino acids. V shed 2 bases and J shed 9 bases, with 18 bases lying between them. The CDR3 DNA sequence: TGTGCCAGCAGCTTTCCCCCTCGAGGGCCAGGTGAGCAGTTCTTC. Its translation is CASSFPPRGPGEQFF.

J is TRBJ1-3 and V is TRBV3-1 (or the pseudogene TRBV3-2); TRBD1 matches 8 bases. The germline CDR1 and CDR2 sequences are LGHDT and YNNKEL (reference sequence). CDR3 length: 17 amino acids. The V segment lost 0 bases and the J segment 0 bases; nucleotides outside the gene matches: 4. CDR3 bases: TGTGCCAGCAGCCAAGATAGGGACAGGAGCTCTGGAAACACCATATATTTT. This codes for CASSQDRDRSSGNTIYF.

This chain uses TRBV28 with TRBJ2-1; the D is unclear. CDR1 is MDHEN, CDR2 SYDVKM, per germline. V lost 2 bases to trimming and J lost 10 bases, with 6 bases between them. The CDR3 runs to 11 residues. The CDR3 DNA sequence: TGTGCCAGCAGTTTAGGTCGGGAGCAGTTCTTC. Protein sequence: CASSLGREQFF.

CDR3 sequence reads: CASSQGQGNYEQYF. CDR3 DNA: TGCGCCAGCAGCCAAGGACAGGGGAACTACGAGCAGTACTTC. The V call is TRBV4-1, the J call TRBJ2-7, with 8 bases aligning to TRBD1. CDR1 is MGHRA and CDR2 is YSYEKL in the germline V gene. Unmatched junction bases numbered 2, after V lost 1 base and J lost 3 bases. The length of the CDR3 is 14 residues.

The gene calls are TRBV2 and TRBJ2-3; tentative D call: TRBD2 (5 bases). The length of the CDR3 is 13 residues. CDR1 is SNHLY, CDR2 FYNNEI, per germline. The V gene lost 5 bases and the J gene lost 2 bases, with 8 bases spanning the gap. The CDR3 loop reads CASSSGITDTQYF. In nucleotides, the CDR3 is TGTGCCAGCAGTTCGGGGATCACAGATACGCAGTATTTT.

The J gene is TRBJ2-7, the V gene TRBV28; D may be TRBD1 (5 bases). The CDR3 has 15 residues. The germline V gene encodes CDR1 MDHEN and CDR2 SYDVKM. Trimming took off 6 bases at V and 3 bases at J, with 18 bases between the two ends. CDR3 DNA sequence: TGTGCCAGCAGCCAAGGAAGGGGCCCACTCTACGAGCAGTACTTC. Translating it yields CASSQGRGPLYEQYF. Together with reference TRBV28 and TRBJ2-7, the CDR3 gives the full variable domain: DVKVTQSSRYLVKRTGEKVFLECVQDMDHENMFWYRQDPGLGLRLIYFSYDVKMKEKGDIPEGYSVSREKKERFSLILESASTNQTSMYLCASSQGRGPLYEQYFGPGTRLTVT.

This rearrangement joins TRBV19 to TRBJ1-3, with D possibly TRBD1 on 6 matching bases. The V gene's germline CDR1 is LNHDA and CDR2 SQIVND (reference sequence). V gave up 9 bases and J gave up 3 bases, with 15 bases separating them. CDR3 length equals 14 residues. CDR3: CASRMTGGGNTIYF. The DNA of the CDR3 is TGTGCCAGCCGAATGACAGGCGGTGGAAACACCATATATTTT.

The chain employs TRBV20-1 and TRBJ2-1, with 13 bases identical to TRBD2. V was clipped by 3 bases and J by 10 bases; unmatched bases: 15. The CDR3 totals 17 residues. Germline CDR1 reads DFQATT; CDR2 reads SNEGSKA (reference sequence). CDR3 region: CSASPGLAGFGAREQFF. The CDR3, as DNA: TGCAGTGCTAGTCCGGGACTAGCGGGGTTTGGGGCCAGGGAGCAGTTCTTC.

This sequence joins TRBV16 and TRBJ1-6, with no clear D. Trimming left V 0 bases short and J 9 bases short, with 12 bases between. The germline gives CDR1 KGHSY, CDR2 FQNENV. This CDR3 contains 15 residues. The DNA of the CDR3 is TGTGCCAGCAGCCAATCCGCAGGAGGAGGTTCACCCCTCCACTTT. Translating gives CASSQSAGGGSPLHF. The full variable domain, its missing parts supplied by reference TRBV16 and TRBJ1-6, is GEEVAQTPKHLVRGEGQKAKLYCAPIKGHSYVFWYQQVLKNEFKFLISFQNENVFDETGMPKERFSAKCLPNSPCSLEIQATKLEDSAVYFCASSQSAGGGSPLHFGNGTRLTVT.

This chain connects TRBV23-1 to TRBJ2-1, with TRBD1 matching over 7 bases. TRBV23-1 is noted as an ORF with a role that remains uncertain. Trimming at V came to 7 bases and at J to 7 bases, leaving 1 base not matched to a gene. This CDR3 comprises 11 residues. For the CDR3, the DNA is TGCGCCAGCACGACAGGGAATGAGCAGTTCTTC. It encodes CASTTGNEQFF.